These T cell receptor beta chains were read from a single sample in a study of shared clonotypes between healthy human individuals. Assay used: immunoSEQ multiplex PCR; TCRdb lists only in-frame clones, some missing. This sample has about 1.9 million clones, with 93% found just once. The sequenced material came from naive CD8+ T cells from PBMCs. Source of these receptors: a man aged 18 to 35 in good health. Some clones in this sample may be carry-over from other donors' samples. Each CDR3 is given with its conserved first and last residue. Fields, in order: V gene, J gene, clone size, CDR3 length, D gene, CDR3 protein, CDR3 DNA. A D gene is named only where the DNA matches it firmly. The size of a clone is reported for some rows only, either as once, few or many, or as a class for expanded clones.

>TRBV9|TRBJ2-2|NA|11|NA
CASGVTGELFF
TGTGCCAGCGGGGTCACCGGGGAGCTGTTTTTT
>TRBV6-1|TRBJ2-5|once|15|TRBD2
CASINYGWGGETQYF
TGTGCCAGCATTAACTACGGGTGGGGAGGGGAGACCCAGTACTTC
>TRBV4-3|TRBJ2-3|NA|15|NA
CASTLHVRGTDTQYF
TGCGCCAGCACATTACACGTTCGGGGCACAGATACGCAGTATTTT
>TRBV7-9|TRBJ2-3|NA|16|NA
CASSLGGAIRTDTQYF
TGTGCCAGCAGCTTAGGAGGGGCGATAAGGACAGATACGCAGTATTTT
>TRBV7-3|TRBJ1-2|NA|14|TRBD1
CASSFGQGWGGYTF
TGTGCCAGCAGCTTTGGACAGGGATGGGGTGGCTACACCTTC
>TRBV6-5|TRBJ2-5|NA|16|TRBD2
CASSYPLAGGEETQYF
TGTGCCAGCAGTTACCCCCTAGCGGGAGGGGAAGAGACCCAGTACTTC
>TRBV7-2|TRBJ2-7|NA|17|TRBD2
CASSLGLGLAGGDEQYF
TGTGCCAGCAGCTTAGGGTTGGGACTAGCGGGAGGTGACGAGCAGTACTTC
>TRBV15|TRBJ1-1|NA|15|NA
CATSRPPHENTEAFF
TGTGCCACCAGCAGACCGCCTCACGAAAACACTGAAGCTTTCTTT
>TRBV10-3|TRBJ1-5|NA|18|NA
CAISEVRRDIHSNQPQHF
TGTGCCATCAGTGAAGTTAGGCGGGACATACATAGCAATCAGCCCCAGCATTTT
>TRBV28|TRBJ1-5|NA|14|TRBD1
CASSNQGAGQPQHF
TGTGCCAGCAGTAATCAGGGGGCCGGTCAGCCCCAGCATTTT
>TRBV29-1|TRBJ1-1|NA|11|NA
CSVAEGTEAFF
TGCAGCGTAGCAGAGGGGACTGAAGCTTTCTTT
>TRBV7-8|TRBJ2-1|NA|12|NA
CASSPGRNEQFF
TGTGCCAGCAGCCCCGGACGCAATGAGCAGTTCTTC
>TRBV29-1|TRBJ1-2|NA|10|NA
CSVGREGYTF
TGCAGCGTAGGACGGGAGGGCTACACCTTC
>TRBV7-9|TRBJ1-2|few|13|NA
CASSLSDWGGYTF
TGTGCCAGCAGCTTAAGCGATTGGGGAGGCTACACCTTC
>TRBV2|TRBJ2-2|NA|13|NA
CASFLENTGELFF
TGTGCCAGCTTCCTGGAGAACACCGGGGAGCTGTTTTTT
>TRBV7-3|TRBJ2-1|NA|14|NA
CASSFPGAYNEQFF
TGTGCCAGCAGCTTTCCAGGGGCCTACAATGAGCAGTTCTTC
>TRBV7-8|TRBJ2-5|NA|17|NA
CASSLAFIGVAEETQYF
TGTGCCAGCAGCTTAGCTTTTATCGGGGTAGCGGAAGAGACCCAGTACTTC
>TRBV9|TRBJ2-5|NA|13|TRBD1
CASRGQGEETQYF
TGTGCCAGCCGCGGACAGGGGGAAGAGACCCAGTACTTC
>TRBV15|TRBJ2-1|NA|16|TRBD2
CATSREGEGSYNEQFF
TGTGCCACCAGCAGAGAGGGGGAGGGCTCCTACAATGAGCAGTTCTTC
>TRBV4-2|TRBJ2-1|NA|17|NA
CASSQEPPGISYNEQFF
TGTGCCAGCAGCCAAGAGCCCCCCGGGATTTCCTACAATGAGCAGTTCTTC
>TRBV28|TRBJ1-1|NA|13|TRBD1
CASKDRESTEAFF
TGTGCCAGCAAGGACAGGGAGAGCACTGAAGCTTTCTTT
>TRBV27|TRBJ2-1|NA|16|TRBD2
CASSLAGGHPGNEQFF
TGTGCCAGCAGTTTAGCGGGAGGTCACCCAGGGAATGAGCAGTTCTTC
>TRBV27|TRBJ2-3|NA|16|TRBD2
CASSLLTSVSTDTQYF
TGTGCCAGCAGTTTACTGACTAGCGTGAGCACAGATACGCAGTATTTT
>TRBV27|TRBJ2-1|NA|16|NA
CASSLLVGGSYNEQFF
TGTGCCAGCAGTTTATTGGTAGGGGGGTCCTACAATGAGCAGTTCTTC
>TRBV25-1|TRBJ2-2|once|15|NA
CASSGPIYLPGELFF
TGTGCCAGCAGTGGGCCCATATACCTTCCCGGGGAGCTGTTTTTT
>TRBV7-9|TRBJ1-1|NA|16|TRBD1
CASSSRQGPMNTEAFF
TGTGCCAGCAGCTCCAGACAGGGGCCGATGAACACTGAAGCTTTCTTT
>TRBV25-1|TRBJ2-7|NA|15|TRBD1
CASSNRQGAIYEQYF
TGTGCCAGCAGTAATCGGCAGGGGGCAATTTACGAGCAGTACTTC
>TRBV7-9|TRBJ2-1|NA|17|NA
CASTTVTPRLVPNEQFF
TGTGCCAGCACCACCGTTACCCCGCGACTAGTCCCTAATGAGCAGTTCTTC
>TRBV7-9|TRBJ1-2|once|14|TRBD1
CASSLTGTAYGYTF
TGTGCCAGCAGCCTAACCGGGACAGCCTATGGCTACACCTTC
>TRBV7-8|TRBJ2-7|NA|12|TRBD1
CASSPDRGEQYF
TGTGCCAGCAGCCCAGACAGGGGCGAGCAGTACTTC
>TRBV4-1|TRBJ1-1|NA|13|NA
CASSQEANTEAFF
TGCGCCAGCAGCCAAGAAGCAAACACTGAAGCTTTCTTT
>TRBV25-1|TRBJ2-7|once|14|TRBD2
CASSPPSGSYEQYF
TGTGCCAGCAGTCCGCCTAGCGGGAGCTACGAGCAGTACTTC
>TRBV7-9|TRBJ2-7|NA|15|TRBD1
CASSSGGQSTYEQYF
TGTGCCAGCAGCTCTGGGGGACAGTCGACCTACGAGCAGTACTTC
>TRBV27|TRBJ2-2|NA|18|TRBD2
CASSARLAGGRNTGELFF
TGTGCCAGCAGTGCCAGACTAGCGGGAGGCCGGAACACCGGGGAGCTGTTTTTT
>TRBV29-1|TRBJ2-7|NA|12|TRBD2
CSGRDYSHEQYF
TGCAGCGGCCGGGACTACTCCCACGAGCAGTACTTC
>TRBV19|TRBJ1-2|NA|17|NA
CASTDLAGGAQFFGYTF
NA
>TRBV19|TRBJ1-3|NA|18|NA
CASSPTLRRERAGNTIYF
TGTGCCAGTAGTCCCACTCTTCGGAGGGAGAGGGCCGGAAACACCATATATTTT
>TRBV12-5|TRBJ2-5|few|12|NA
CASALSSETQYF
TGTGCTAGTGCTTTGTCGTCGGAGACCCAGTACTTC
>TRBV7-8|TRBJ2-5|NA|17|TRBD2
CASSLVTGLLPEETQYF
TGTGCCAGCAGCTTAGTCACGGGACTACTACCCGAAGAGACCCAGTACTTC
>TRBV27|TRBJ2-7|few|14|NA
CASSLLAGVGEQYF
TGTGCCAGCAGTTTATTGGCAGGGGTGGGCGAGCAGTACTTC
>TRBV6-1|TRBJ1-2|NA|14|NA
CASSARLLRYGYTF
TGTGCCAGCAGTGCCCGGCTTCTACGCTATGGCTACACCTTC
>TRBV19|TRBJ1-2|NA|16|NA
CASKKGLAGQNYGYTF
TGTGCCAGTAAAAAGGGTTTGGCAGGGCAGAACTATGGCTACACCTTC
>TRBV5-5|TRBJ2-7|once|13|NA
CASSLASTYEQYF
TGTGCCAGCAGCTTGGCTAGTACCTACGAGCAGTACTTC
>TRBV13|TRBJ2-7|NA|15|TRBD2
CASSVYSGTAYEQYF
TGTGCCAGCAGCGTATATAGCGGGACTGCCTACGAGCAGTACTTC
>TRBV7-9|TRBJ2-7|NA|13|NA
CASSLDPAGEQYF
TGTGCCAGCAGCTTAGACCCGGCGGGCGAGCAGTACTTC
>TRBV7-9|TRBJ2-2|NA|18|TRBD1
CASSSPPGQGASTGELFF
TGTGCCAGCAGCTCACCCCCGGGGCAGGGGGCGAGCACCGGGGAGCTGTTTTTT